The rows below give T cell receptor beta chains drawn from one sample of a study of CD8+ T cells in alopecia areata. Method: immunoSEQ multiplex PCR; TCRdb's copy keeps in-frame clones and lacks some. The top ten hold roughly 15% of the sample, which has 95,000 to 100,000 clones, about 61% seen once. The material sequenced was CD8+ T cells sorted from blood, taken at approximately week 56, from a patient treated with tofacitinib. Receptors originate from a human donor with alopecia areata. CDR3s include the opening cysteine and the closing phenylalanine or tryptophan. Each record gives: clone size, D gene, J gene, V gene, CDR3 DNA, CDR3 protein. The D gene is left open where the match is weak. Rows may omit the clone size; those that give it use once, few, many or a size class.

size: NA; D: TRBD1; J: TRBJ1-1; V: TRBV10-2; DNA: TGCGCCAGCAGTGAGTCCATGTACGACAGGGTGAACACTGAAGCTTTCTTT; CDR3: CASSESMYDRVNTEAFF
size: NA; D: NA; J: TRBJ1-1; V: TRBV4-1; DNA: TGCGCCAGCAGCCAACAGGTCTTGAACACTGAAGCTTTCTTT; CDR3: CASSQQVLNTEAFF
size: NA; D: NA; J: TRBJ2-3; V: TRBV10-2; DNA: TGCGCCAGCCGCCGTGGTAGCGCCCGCCCAGATACGCAGTATTTT; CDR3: CASRRGSARPDTQYF
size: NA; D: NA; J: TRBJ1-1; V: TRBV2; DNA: TGTGCCAGCAGTGAGGGGACAGAAGCTTTCTTT; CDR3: CASSEGTEAFF
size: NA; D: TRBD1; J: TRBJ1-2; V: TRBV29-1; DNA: TGCAGCACGGTTGGAGGTGACAGGGCGGATGGCTACACCTTC; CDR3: CSTVGGDRADGYTF
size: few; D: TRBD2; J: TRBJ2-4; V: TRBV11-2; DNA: TGTGCCAGCAGCGCCCCCACTAGCGGCCAAAACATTCAGTACTTC; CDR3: CASSAPTSGQNIQYF
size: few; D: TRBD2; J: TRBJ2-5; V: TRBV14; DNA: TGTGCCAGCAGCCAGGGACTAGCGGGGGGCCTGCGGTCGATTCTTCGGCGGAAAGAGACCCAGTACTTC; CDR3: CASSQGLAGGLRSILRRKETQYF
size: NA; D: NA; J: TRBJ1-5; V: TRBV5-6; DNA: TGTGCCAGCAGCCCACAGGGAAATCAGCCCCAGCATTTT; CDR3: CASSPQGNQPQHF
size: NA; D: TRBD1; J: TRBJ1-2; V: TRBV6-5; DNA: TGTGCCAGCAGTAGATTACAGGGGGCAGTCGATGGCTACACCTTC; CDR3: CASSRLQGAVDGYTF
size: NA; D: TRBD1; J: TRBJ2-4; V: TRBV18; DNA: TGTGCCAGCTCACCACTACGTGGGGGGACAGGGGAAAAAAACATTCAGTACTTC; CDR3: CASSPLRGGTGEKNIQYF
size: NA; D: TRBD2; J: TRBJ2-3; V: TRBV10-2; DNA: TGCGCCAGCAGTGTGGGGACTAGCGGTCGCACAGATACGCAGTATTTT; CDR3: CASSVGTSGRTDTQYF
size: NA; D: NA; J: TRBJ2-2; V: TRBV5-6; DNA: TGTGCCAGCAGCTCGGCATACGGGGAGCTGTTTTTT; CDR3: CASSSAYGELFF
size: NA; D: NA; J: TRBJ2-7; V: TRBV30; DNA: TGTGCCTGGAGTGCGAGGGACTACGAGCAGTACTTC; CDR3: CAWSARDYEQYF
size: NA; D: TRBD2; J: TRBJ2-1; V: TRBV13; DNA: TGTGCCAGCAAGGGCGGGGGGAACTACAATGAGCAGTTCTTC; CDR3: CASKGGGNYNEQFF
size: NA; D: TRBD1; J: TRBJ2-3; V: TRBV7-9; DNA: TGTGCCAGCAGCACTGAACAGACAGGGCCGAGCACAGATACGCAGTATTTT; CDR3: CASSTEQTGPSTDTQYF
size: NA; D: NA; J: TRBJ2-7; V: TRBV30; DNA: TGTGCCTGGACCCCAGCCACCGGGAGTAAAGGCGAGCAGTACTTC; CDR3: CAWTPATGSKGEQYF
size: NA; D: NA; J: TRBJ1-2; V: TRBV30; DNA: TGTGCTGGGATGGGGGGGACCGGGACACCCCCAAACTATGGCTACACCTTC; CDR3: CAGMGGTGTPPNYGYTF
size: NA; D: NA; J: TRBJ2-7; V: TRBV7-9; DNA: TGTGCCAGCAGCTTTGCGGACAGTTCCTACGAGCAGTACTTC; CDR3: CASSFADSSYEQYF
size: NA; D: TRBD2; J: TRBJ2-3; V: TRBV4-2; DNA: TGTGCCAGCAGCCACGAGCGGGGAATTCGGGCAGATACGCAGTATTTT; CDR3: CASSHERGIRADTQYF
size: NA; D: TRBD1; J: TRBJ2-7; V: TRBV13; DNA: TGTGCCAGCAGCTTGGGCAGGGGGCTCTACGAGCAGTACTTC; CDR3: CASSLGRGLYEQYF
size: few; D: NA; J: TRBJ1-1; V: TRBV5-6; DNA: TGTGCCAGCAGCTCTAGCGGGTTTGGCACTGAAGCTTTCTTT; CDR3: CASSSSGFGTEAFF
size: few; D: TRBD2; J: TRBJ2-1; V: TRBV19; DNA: TGTGCCACCACTAGCGGGGGGGGACCCAATGAGCAGTTCTTC; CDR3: CATTSGGGPNEQFF
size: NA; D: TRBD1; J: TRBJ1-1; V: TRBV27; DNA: TGTGCCAGCAGTTCGGGACAGGGGGCCGTGGGGAATACTGAAGCTTTCTTT; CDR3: CASSSGQGAVGNTEAFF
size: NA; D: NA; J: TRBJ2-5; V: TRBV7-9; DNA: TGTGCCAGCAGCCTGGATCCATCTAGTCAGGTGATCCAGTACTTC; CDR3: CASSLDPSSQVIQYF
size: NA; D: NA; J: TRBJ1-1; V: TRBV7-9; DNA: TGTGCCAGCAGCTTAGTGGTGAACACTGAAGCTTTCTTT; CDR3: CASSLVVNTEAFF
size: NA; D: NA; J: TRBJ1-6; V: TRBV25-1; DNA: TGTGCCAGCAGTGAAGGTCGTCTTATTGTTTCACCCCTCCACTTT; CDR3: CASSEGRLIVSPLHF
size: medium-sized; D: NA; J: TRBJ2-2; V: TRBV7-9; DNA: TGTGCCAGCAGCTGGTCAGGGACCGGGGAGCTGTTTTTT; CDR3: CASSWSGTGELFF
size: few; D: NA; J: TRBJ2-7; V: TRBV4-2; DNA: TGTGCCAGCAGCCAGGACAGAAGGTTCGAGCAGTACTTC; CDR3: CASSQDRRFEQYF
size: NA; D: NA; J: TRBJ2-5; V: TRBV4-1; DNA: TGCGCCAGCAGCCAAGATGATTCTGGGGGGGAGACCCAGTACTTC; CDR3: CASSQDDSGGETQYF
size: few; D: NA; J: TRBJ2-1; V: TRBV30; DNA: TGTGCCTGGAGTGAGGACTGGGGGCTTCGGAATGAGCAGTTCTTC; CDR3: CAWSEDWGLRNEQFF
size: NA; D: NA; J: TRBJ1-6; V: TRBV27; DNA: TGTGCCAGCAGACCCAGGGGCGAGCGTTCCCTCCACTTT; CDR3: CASRPRGERSLHF
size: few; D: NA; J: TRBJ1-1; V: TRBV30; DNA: TGTGCCTCGCCTGTGGCGGGGGGCACTGAAGCTTTCTTT; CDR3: CASPVAGGTEAFF
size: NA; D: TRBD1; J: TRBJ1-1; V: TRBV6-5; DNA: TGTGCCAGCAACGACAGGGGGGCCACTGAAGCTTTCTTT; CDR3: CASNDRGATEAFF
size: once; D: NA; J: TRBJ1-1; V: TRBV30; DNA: TGTGCCTGGAGTGTTGAAGCCGTGATGTCGGAAGCTTTCTTT; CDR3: CAWSVEAVMSEAFF
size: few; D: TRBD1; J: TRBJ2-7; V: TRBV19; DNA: TGTGCCAGTAGTGGCCGGGACAGGGTTACCTACGAGCAGTACTTC; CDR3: CASSGRDRVTYEQYF
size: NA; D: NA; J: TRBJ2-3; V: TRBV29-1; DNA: TGCAGCGTTGAAGCCGGGGGTGAGGGCACAGATACGCAGTATTTT; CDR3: CSVEAGGEGTDTQYF